One and the same sample provided the 3 T cell receptor beta chains below, sequenced in a study of blood T cell repertoires in COVID-19. Data came from immunoSEQ multiplex PCR; TCRdb stores just in-frame clones and leaves some out. Here the sample spans roughly 230,000 clones, more than 80% being singletons. Sequences were obtained from peripheral blood. These receptors were obtained from a human donor in a cohort sampled during active COVID-19.

This clone was seen just once. The chain is built from TRBV3-1 (or the pseudogene TRBV3-2) and TRBJ1-1; 10 bases match TRBD1. The CDR3 spans 15 residues. CDR1 LGHDT and CDR2 YNNKEL come from the germline V gene (reference sequence). V was pared by 5 bases and J by 8 bases, with 11 bases of the junction left unmatched. CDR3 bases: TGTGCCAGCAGCGGGACAGGGGCACGCTATCTGGAAGCTTTCTTT. Its translation is CASSGTGARYLEAFF.

The genes are TRBV5-1 and TRBJ2-7; 13 nucleotides agree with TRBD2. The germline V gene encodes CDR1 SGHRS and CDR2 YFSETQ. Unmatched junction bases numbered 7, after V lost 0 bases and J lost 4 bases. The CDR3 has 17 amino acids. CDR3 amino acids: CASSLELAGGPRYEQYF. The CDR3 region has the DNA TGCGCCAGCAGCTTGGAACTAGCGGGAGGGCCGCGGTACGAGCAGTACTTC.

The CDR3 bases are TGCAGCTCGCGATGGGGCAGAGAGACCCAGTACTTC. Translating gives CSSRWGRETQYF. The gene calls are TRBV29-1 and TRBJ2-5; a possible D gene is TRBD1 (5 bases). Germline CDR1 is SQVTM and CDR2 is ANQGSEA. V lost 8 bases to trimming and J lost 4 bases, with 14 bases between them. There are 12 residues in the CDR3.